The rows below give T cell receptor beta chains drawn from one sample of a study of CD8+CD57+ T cells in acquired aplastic anemia. TCRdb fed the reads into MiXCR, producing one record per CDR3 protein. In the table there are about 240,000 distinct CDR3 sequences, more than 45% of which are singletons. The sequencing sample was made of sorted CD4+, CD8+, or CD8+CD57+ T cells (not recorded which) from PBMCs. The receptor set was obtained from a human donor with aplastic anemia. Each CDR3 is given with its conserved first and last residue. The order of the fields is V gene, clone size, J gene, CDR3 protein. Size tells how often a clone was seen (once, few, many) or the class of an expanded clone, and some rows leave it out.

V gene: TRBV4-3
clone size: .
J gene: TRBJ1-5
CDR3 protein: CASSQGPLGNQPQHF

V gene: TRBV25-1
clone size: .
J gene: TRBJ2-1
CDR3 protein: CASSPIQGWGQGPSHEQFF

V gene: TRBV18
clone size: .
J gene: TRBJ2-3
CDR3 protein: CASSPAGQGSDTQYF

V gene: TRBV7-3
clone size: .
J gene: TRBJ2-7
CDR3 protein: CASSSTQLGRAYEQYF

V gene: TRBV25-1
clone size: .
J gene: TRBJ2-2
CDR3 protein: CASSEFQGGDTGELFF

V gene: TRBV3-1
clone size: .
J gene: TRBJ2-3
CDR3 protein: CASSQARLSTDTQYF

V gene: TRBV7-9
clone size: .
J gene: TRBJ2-3
CDR3 protein: CASSLGGSDTDTQYF

V gene: TRBV4-2
clone size: few
J gene: TRBJ2-3
CDR3 protein: CASSQDLDSGGFTDTQYF

V gene: TRBV24-1
clone size: many
J gene: TRBJ2-3
CDR3 protein: CATSDTGSPADTQYF

V gene: TRBV2
clone size: many
J gene: TRBJ2-2
CDR3 protein: CASREVLVTRNAGELFF

V gene: TRBV4-3
clone size: many
J gene: TRBJ2-7
CDR3 protein: CASSQGTGMAYEQYF

V gene: TRBV14
clone size: many
J gene: TRBJ1-5
CDR3 protein: CASSLVGERQHF

V gene: TRBV10-1
clone size: .
J gene: TRBJ1-1
CDR3 protein: CASSPQGFTNTEAFF

V gene: TRBV24-1
clone size: .
J gene: TRBJ2-2
CDR3 protein: CATSTPGPGELFF

V gene: TRBV2
clone size: .
J gene: TRBJ1-2
CDR3 protein: CASRDNNYGYTF

V gene: TRBV19
clone size: .
J gene: TRBJ1-5
CDR3 protein: CASRGQSYQPQHF

V gene: TRBV20-1
clone size: once
J gene: TRBJ2-7
CDR3 protein: CSARGGTGYEQYF

V gene: TRBV30
clone size: few
J gene: TRBJ2-7
CDR3 protein: CAWEPGQGYEQYF

V gene: TRBV15
clone size: many
J gene: TRBJ1-2
CDR3 protein: CATSRDETAGTRRPTNYGYTF

V gene: TRBV7-3
clone size: .
J gene: TRBJ2-3
CDR3 protein: CASSLMPEWDTQYF

V gene: TRBV7-9
clone size: .
J gene: TRBJ2-7
CDR3 protein: CASSRRDRAHEQYF

V gene: TRBV7-2
clone size: many
J gene: TRBJ1-1
CDR3 protein: CASKDGWGTEAFF

V gene: TRBV14
clone size: once
J gene: TRBJ1-2
CDR3 protein: CASSPSSYGYTF

V gene: TRBV4-1
clone size: .
J gene: TRBJ1-4
CDR3 protein: CASSQVGRRGNEKLFF